This TCR beta chain was identified in a study of control samples from healthy donors and cancer patients. TCRdb's table, derived via immunoSEQ multiplex PCR, lists solely in-frame clones and lacks some. The data hold 100,000 to 150,000 clones, with roughly 92% observed a single time. Trimming stripped 1 base from V and 0 bases from J, with 4 bases between. Germline V CDR1 and CDR2: SEHNR, FQNEAQ (reference sequence). The CDR3 length is 15 residues. Specimen: PBMCs. This clonotype was sampled from a man at least 80 years old with head and neck cancer. The chain couples TRBV7-9 to TRBJ2-6; no clear D. The CDR3 reads CASSLGNSGANVLTF. DNA of the CDR3: TGTGCCAGCAGCTTAGGGAACTCTGGGGCCAACGTCCTGACTTTC.